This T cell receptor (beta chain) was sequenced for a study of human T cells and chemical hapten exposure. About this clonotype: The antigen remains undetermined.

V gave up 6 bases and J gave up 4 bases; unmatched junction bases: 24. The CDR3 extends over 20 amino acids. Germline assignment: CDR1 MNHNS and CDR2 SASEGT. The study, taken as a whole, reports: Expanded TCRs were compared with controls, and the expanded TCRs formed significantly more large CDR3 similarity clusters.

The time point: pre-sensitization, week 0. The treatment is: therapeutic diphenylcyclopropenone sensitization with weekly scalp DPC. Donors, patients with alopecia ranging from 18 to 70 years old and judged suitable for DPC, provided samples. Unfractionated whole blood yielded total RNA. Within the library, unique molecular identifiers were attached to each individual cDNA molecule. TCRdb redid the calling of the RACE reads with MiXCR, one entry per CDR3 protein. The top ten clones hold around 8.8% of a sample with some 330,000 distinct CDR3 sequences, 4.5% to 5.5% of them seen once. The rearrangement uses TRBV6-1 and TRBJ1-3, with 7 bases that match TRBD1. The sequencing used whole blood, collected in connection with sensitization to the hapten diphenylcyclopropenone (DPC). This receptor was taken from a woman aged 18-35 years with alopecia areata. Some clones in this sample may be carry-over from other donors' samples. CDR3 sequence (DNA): TGTGCCAGCAGCCACTCCTCCGGGACAGCGGAGGCTCTAAGGGGAAACACCATATATTTT. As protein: CASSHSSGTAEALRGNTIYF.